This record concerns one T cell receptor (beta chain) sequence. Clones were sequenced by immunoSEQ multiplex PCR, and TCRdb holds only the in-frame ones, with some missing. Here the sample spans approximately 190,000 clones, about 86% being singletons. The record originates from a study of blood T cell repertoires in COVID-19. The receptor's source is a man aged 25-45 years with active or convalescent COVID-19. The material sequenced was peripheral blood.

For the CDR3, the DNA is TGTGCCAGCAGCTTAGGACAGGCCCCCTACGAGCAGTACGTC. Translated: CASSLGQAPYEQYV. This rearrangement joins TRBV7-9 to TRBJ2-7, with a tentative D call TRBD1 (6 bases). CDR1 is SEHNR, CDR2 FQNEAQ, per germline (reference sequence). The V and J ends lost 1 base and 2 bases respectively, with 9 bases between them. The CDR3 is 14 residues long.